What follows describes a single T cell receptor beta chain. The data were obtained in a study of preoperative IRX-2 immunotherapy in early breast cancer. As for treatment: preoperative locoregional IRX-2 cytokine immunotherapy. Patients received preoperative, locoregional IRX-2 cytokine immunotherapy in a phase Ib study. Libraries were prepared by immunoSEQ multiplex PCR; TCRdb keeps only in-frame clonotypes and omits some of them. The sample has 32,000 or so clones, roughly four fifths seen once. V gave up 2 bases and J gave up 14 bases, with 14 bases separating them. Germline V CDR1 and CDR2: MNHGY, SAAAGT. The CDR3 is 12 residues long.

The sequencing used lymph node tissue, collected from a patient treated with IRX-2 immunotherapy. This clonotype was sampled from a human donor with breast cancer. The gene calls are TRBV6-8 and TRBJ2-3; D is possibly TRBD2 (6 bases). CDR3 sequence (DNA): TGTGCCAGCAGTTACGGCGCGCCACTAGCGTATTTT. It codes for CASSYGAPLAYF.